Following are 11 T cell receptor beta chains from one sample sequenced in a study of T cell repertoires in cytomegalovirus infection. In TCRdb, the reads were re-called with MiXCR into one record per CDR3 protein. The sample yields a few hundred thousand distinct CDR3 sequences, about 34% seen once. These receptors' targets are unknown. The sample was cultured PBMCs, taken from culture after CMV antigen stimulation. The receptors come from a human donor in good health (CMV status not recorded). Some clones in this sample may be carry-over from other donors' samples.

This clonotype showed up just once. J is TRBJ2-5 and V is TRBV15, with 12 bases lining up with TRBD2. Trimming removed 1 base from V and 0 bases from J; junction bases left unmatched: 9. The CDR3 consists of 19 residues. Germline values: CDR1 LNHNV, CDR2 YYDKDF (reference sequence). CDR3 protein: CATSRVKLAGGPYQETQYF. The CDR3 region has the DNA TGTGCCACCAGCAGAGTGAAACTAGCGGGAGGTCCGTACCAAGAGACCCAGTACTTC. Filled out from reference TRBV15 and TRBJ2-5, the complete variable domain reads DAMVIQNPRYQVTQFGKPVTLSCSQTLNHNVMYWYQQKSSQAPKLLFHYYDKDFNNEADTPDNFQSRRPNTSFCFLDIRSPGLGDTAMYLCATSRVKLAGGPYQETQYFGPGTRLLVL.

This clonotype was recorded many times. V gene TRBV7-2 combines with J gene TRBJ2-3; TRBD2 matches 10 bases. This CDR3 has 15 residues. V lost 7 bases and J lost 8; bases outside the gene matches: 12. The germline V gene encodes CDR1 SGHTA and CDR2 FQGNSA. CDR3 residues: CASNLAGAAEATQYF. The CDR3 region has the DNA TGTGCCAGCAACCTAGCGGGAGCGGCCGAAGCTACGCAGTATTTT.

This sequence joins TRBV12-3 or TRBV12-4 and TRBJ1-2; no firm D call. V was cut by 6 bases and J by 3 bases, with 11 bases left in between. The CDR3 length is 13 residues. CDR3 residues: CASSFGEYYGYTF. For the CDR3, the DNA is TGTGCCAGCAGCTTTGGGGAATACTATGGCTACACCTTC.

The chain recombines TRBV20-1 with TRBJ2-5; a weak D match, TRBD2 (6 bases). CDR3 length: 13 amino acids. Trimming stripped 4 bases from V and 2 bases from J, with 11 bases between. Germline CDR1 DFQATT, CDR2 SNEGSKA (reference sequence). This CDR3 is CSANLGLQETQYF. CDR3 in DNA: TGCAGTGCTAATCTCGGACTACAAGAGACCCAGTACTTC.

CDR3 region: CAISDLGQGFSPLHF. DNA for the CDR3: TGTGCCATCAGTGATTTGGGACAGGGTTTTTCACCCCTCCACTTT. This chain connects TRBV10-3 to TRBJ1-6; the match to TRBD1 covers 9 bases. The CDR3 has 15 residues. Trimming cost V 3 bases and J 9 bases; bases outside gene matches: 6. CDR1 and CDR2 (germline): ENHRY, SYGVKD.

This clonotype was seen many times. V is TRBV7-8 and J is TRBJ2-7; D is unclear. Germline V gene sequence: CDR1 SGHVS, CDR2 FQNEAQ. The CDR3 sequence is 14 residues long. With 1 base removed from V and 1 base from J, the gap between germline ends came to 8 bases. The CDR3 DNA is TGTGCCAGCAGCTTAGGACCAGCGTCCTACGAGCAGTACTTC. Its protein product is CASSLGPASYEQYF.

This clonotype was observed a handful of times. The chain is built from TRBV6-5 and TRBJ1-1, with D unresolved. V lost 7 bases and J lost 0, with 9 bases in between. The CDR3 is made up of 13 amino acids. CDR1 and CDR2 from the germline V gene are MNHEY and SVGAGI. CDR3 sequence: CASTRFLNTEAFF. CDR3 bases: TGTGCCAGCACCAGGTTCTTGAACACTGAAGCTTTCTTT.

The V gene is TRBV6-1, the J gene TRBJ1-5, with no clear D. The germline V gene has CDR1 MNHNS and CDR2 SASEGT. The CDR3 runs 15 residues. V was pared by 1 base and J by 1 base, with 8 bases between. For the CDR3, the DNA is TGTGCCAGCAGTGAAGGGAAATTGAGCAATCAGCCCCAGCATTTT. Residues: CASSEGKLSNQPQHF.

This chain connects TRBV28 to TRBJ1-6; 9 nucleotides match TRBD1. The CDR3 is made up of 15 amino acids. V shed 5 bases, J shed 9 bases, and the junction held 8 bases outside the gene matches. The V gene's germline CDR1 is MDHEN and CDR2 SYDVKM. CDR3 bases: TGTGCCAGCAGTGCAATGGGACAGGGAGGTTCACCCCTCCACTTT. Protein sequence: CASSAMGQGGSPLHF.

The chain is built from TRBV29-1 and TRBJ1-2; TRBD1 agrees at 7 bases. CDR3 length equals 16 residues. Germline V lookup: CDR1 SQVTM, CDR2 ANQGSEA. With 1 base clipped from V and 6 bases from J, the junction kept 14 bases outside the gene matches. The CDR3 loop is CSVEAHQGGIGDGYTF. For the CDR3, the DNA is TGCAGCGTTGAAGCCCACCAGGGGGGAATAGGAGATGGCTACACCTTC.

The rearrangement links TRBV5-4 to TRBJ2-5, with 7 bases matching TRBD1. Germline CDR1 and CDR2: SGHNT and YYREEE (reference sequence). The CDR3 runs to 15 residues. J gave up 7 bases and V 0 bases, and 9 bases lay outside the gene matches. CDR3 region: CASSLERGPGGTQYF. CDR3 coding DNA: TGTGCCAGCAGCTTGGAGAGGGGACCAGGGGGGACCCAGTACTTC.